The rows below give T cell receptor beta chains drawn from one sample of a study of CD8 T cells in Susac syndrome. One entry per CDR3 protein, called by TCRdb with MiXCR from the immunoSEQ multiplex PCR reads. The table lists roughly 180,000 distinct CDR3 sequences, 90% to 95% of them singletons. The sequenced sample consisted of CD4+ T cells from PBMCs. The receptors derive from a human donor with multiple sclerosis. Each CDR3 is given with its conserved first and last residue. A D gene is named only where the DNA matches it firmly. Clone size is not always given. Where it is, it says once, few, many or a class for expanded clones.

NA	TRBV5-1	TRBJ1-2	15	NA	TGCGCCAGCAGCAACCCCCAAGATACGAGCTATGGCTACACCTTC	CASSNPQDTSYGYTF
NA	TRBV7-2	TRBJ1-1	13	NA	TGTGCCAGCAGCTTATCGGAGTACACTGAAGCTTTCTTT	CASSLSEYTEAFF
NA	TRBV20-1	TRBJ2-5	11	NA	TGCAGTGCTAGAGTTCGAGAGACCCAGTACTTC	CSARVRETQYF
NA	TRBV2	TRBJ1-5	13	TRBD1	TGTGCCAGCAGTAAAGGGGGCCGGCAGCCCCAGCATTTT	CASSKGGRQPQHF
NA	TRBV5-1	TRBJ2-7	14	TRBD1	TGCGCCAGCAGCGTCGGACAGGGTTTGGACGAGCAGTACTTC	CASSVGQGLDEQYF
NA	TRBV13	TRBJ2-1	17	TRBD2	TGTGCCAGCAGCTTAGAGACTAGCGGGAGGCCAGACAATGAGCAGTTCTTC	CASSLETSGRPDNEQFF
NA	TRBV28	TRBJ2-1	15	TRBD2	TGTGCCAGCAGCGCCAGAGGGGAGGGCCAGGGTGAGCAGTTCTTC	CASSARGEGQGEQFF
once	TRBV12-3/TRBV12-4	TRBJ1-1	14	TRBD1	TGTGCCAGCACTCCGGGACAGAAAAACACTGAAGCTTTCTTT	CASTPGQKNTEAFF
NA	TRBV5-4	TRBJ2-3	17	NA	TGTGCCAGCAGCCGGGCGGGCACAGGGTGGCGCACAGATACGCAGTATTTT	CASSRAGTGWRTDTQYF
NA	TRBV4-1	TRBJ2-3	16	NA	TGCGCCAGCAGCCAAGTAGACTTGGTTAGCACAGATACGCAGTATTTT	CASSQVDLVSTDTQYF
NA	TRBV10-3	TRBJ2-5	12	NA	TGTGCCATCAGTGATCGGGGAGAGACCCAGTACTTC	CAISDRGETQYF
NA	TRBV6-2/TRBV6-3	TRBJ2-7	14	NA	TGTGCCAGCAGCTCACGAACGAGAGAGTACGAGCAGTACTTC	CASSSRTREYEQYF
NA	TRBV28	TRBJ2-2	13	NA	TGTGCCAGCACAGGGTCCCCGCGAGGGGAGCTGTTTTTT	CASTGSPRGELFF
NA	TRBV5-4	TRBJ2-2	17	TRBD2	TGTGCCAGCAGCTTGTTGGTAGCGGGGGGGCATACCGGGGAGCTGTTTTTT	CASSLLVAGGHTGELFF
once	TRBV7-2	TRBJ2-7	15	TRBD2	TGTGCCAGCAGCCGGCTGACTAGCGGGAGGAACGAGCAGTACTTC	CASSRLTSGRNEQYF
NA	TRBV7-7	TRBJ2-1	12	NA	TGTGCTAGCAGCCGAACAGGGAATGAGCAGTTCTTC	CASSRTGNEQFF
NA	TRBV9	TRBJ1-6	14	NA	TGTGCCAGCAGCGCCAGCCTCTCGGGATCACCCCTCCACTTT	CASSASLSGSPLHF
once	TRBV19	TRBJ2-7	15	NA	TGTGCCAGTAGTATAGACCGGGAGCCCATTTACGAGCAGTACTTC	CASSIDREPIYEQYF
NA	TRBV7-2	TRBJ2-7	15	TRBD2	TGTGCCAGCAGGACCGCCGGGACTAGCGTTAACGAGCAGTACTTC	CASRTAGTSVNEQYF
NA	TRBV11-2	TRBJ2-3	17	TRBD2	TGTGCCAGCAGCTCCTTGAACCCGACTAGCGGGAGCGATACGCAGTATTTT	CASSSLNPTSGSDTQYF
NA	TRBV29-1	TRBJ1-1	14	NA	TGCAGCGTCCCCCCCGAGACACTGAACACTGAAGCTTTCTTT	CSVPPETLNTEAFF
once	TRBV5-6	TRBJ1-2	16	NA	TGTGCCAGCAGCTTGGGTCCAGGGAGCCATAACTATGGCTACACCTTC	CASSLGPGSHNYGYTF
NA	TRBV4-3	TRBJ1-2	13	NA	TGCGCCAGCAGCCAAGATGTGAACTATGGCTACACCTTC	CASSQDVNYGYTF
NA	TRBV6-2/TRBV6-3	TRBJ2-7	12	NA	TGTGCCAGCAGTTCCTTCTTCGACGAGCAGTACTTC	CASSSFFDEQYF
NA	TRBV3-1	TRBJ2-2	15	NA	TGTGCCAGCAGCCAAAATTCGGCAAACACCGGGGAGCTGTTTTTT	CASSQNSANTGELFF
NA	TRBV12-3/TRBV12-4	TRBJ2-2	14	NA	TGTGCCAGCAGGTTCAGCGGCGAGAGCGGGGAGCTGTTTTTT	CASRFSGESGELFF
once	TRBV29-1	TRBJ1-4	14	NA	TGCAGCGTGAGAGGGGGGCCAACTAATGAAAAACTGTTTTTT	CSVRGGPTNEKLFF
NA	TRBV4-1	TRBJ2-2	17	NA	TGCGCCAGCAGCCAAATATGGGCCACGAGGAACACCGGGGAGCTGTTTTTT	CASSQIWATRNTGELFF
NA	TRBV7-8	TRBJ2-5	13	NA	TGTGCCAGCAGCTTCCAAGAAACCGAGACCCAGTACTTC	CASSFQETETQYF
once	TRBV20-1	TRBJ2-1	14	TRBD2	TGCAGTGCTAGCGGCCCAGCGGGAGGGGGTGAGCAGTTCTTC	CSASGPAGGGEQFF
NA	TRBV9	TRBJ2-5	15	TRBD2	TGTGCCAGCAGCGCCCAAGTAGCGGGGGAAGAGACCCAGTACTTC	CASSAQVAGEETQYF
NA	TRBV28	TRBJ1-5	14	NA	TGTGCCAGCAGTTTAGTACAGCTCAATCAGCCCCAGCATTTT	CASSLVQLNQPQHF
NA	TRBV28	TRBJ1-1	15	TRBD1	TGTGCCAGCAGCTCCGGGACAGGGGGGTACACTGAAGCTTTCTTT	CASSSGTGGYTEAFF
NA	TRBV5-1	TRBJ2-5	16	TRBD2	TGCGCCAGCAGCTTGGCCACTGCGGGGGGGCGGGAGACCCAGTACTTC	CASSLATAGGRETQYF
once	TRBV14	TRBJ2-3	14	NA	TGTGCCAGCAGCCAGTACTCTATAGCTGATACGCAGTATTTT	CASSQYSIADTQYF
NA	TRBV7-3	TRBJ2-3	15	TRBD2	TGTGCCAGCAGTTTAGAAGCGGGAGCGTCCAGGACGCAGTATTTT	CASSLEAGASRTQYF
NA	TRBV12-3/TRBV12-4	TRBJ2-1	14	NA	TGTGCCAGCAGTCTGACCGGGCTCCTCAATGAGCAGTTCTTC	CASSLTGLLNEQFF